This T cell receptor (beta chain) was identified in a study of blood T cell repertoires in COVID-19. Overall study: Samples taken during acute and convalescent COVID-19 were collected in the United States, Italy and Spain.

Assignment of participants to cohorts was predicated upon participant-reported clinical history. Recovery meant two consecutive negative NP/OP PCR tests, professional clearance, or resolved symptoms. This CDR3 comprises 15 residues. V was clipped by 1 base and J by 6 bases; unmatched bases: 7. From germline, CDR1 is SGHDT and CDR2 YYEEEE. The assay was immunoSEQ multiplex PCR, and TCRdb's table has in-frame clones only and misses some. The sample lists approximately 300,000 clones; roughly 90% were seen once. The chain couples TRBV5-6 to TRBJ2-3, with 8 nucleotides matching TRBD1. Sequenced: PBMCs or T cells enriched from blood (not recorded which). The source of this sequence is a woman younger than 45 who had recovered from COVID-19. The CDR3 bases are TGTGCCAGCAGCTTGTGGACAGGGCCTCAGGATACGCAGTATTTT. Translating gives CASSLWTGPQDTQYF.